This T cell receptor beta chain was sequenced during a study of early T cells in non-severe SARS-CoV-2 infection. Germline-derived CDR1 and CDR2 are LGHDT and YNNKEL (reference sequence). After removal of 4 bases from V and 2 bases from J, the junction contained 3 bases not matched to a gene. The CDR3 totals 16 residues. This clonotype was found a few times. TCRdb re-derived calls from the 5' RACE reads in MiXCR, one entry per CDR3 protein. The sample lists tens of thousands of distinct CDR3 sequences, roughly 14% seen once, with nearly 4% in the top ten. The chain has TRBV3-1 and TRBJ2-1, with TRBD2 identical over 12 bases. The source of this sequence is an adult who was a healthcare worker with PCR-confirmed SARS-CoV-2 infection or an uninfected control (not recorded which). The material sequenced was whole blood, taken at baseline. The CDR3 loop reads CASSLWTSGAYNEQFF. The CDR3 DNA reads as TGTGCCAGCAGCCTCTGGACTAGCGGGGCCTACAATGAGCAGTTCTTC.